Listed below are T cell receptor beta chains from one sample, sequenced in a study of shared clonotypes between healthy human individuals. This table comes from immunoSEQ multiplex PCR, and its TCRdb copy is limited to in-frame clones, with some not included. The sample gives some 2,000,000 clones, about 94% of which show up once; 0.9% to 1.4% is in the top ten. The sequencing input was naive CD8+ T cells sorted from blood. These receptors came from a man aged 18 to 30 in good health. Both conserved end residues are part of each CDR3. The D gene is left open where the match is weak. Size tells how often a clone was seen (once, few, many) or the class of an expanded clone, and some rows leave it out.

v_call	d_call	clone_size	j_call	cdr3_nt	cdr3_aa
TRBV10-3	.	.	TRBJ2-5	TGTGCCATCAGTGAAGATATTGAGGAGACCCAGTACTTC	CAISEDIEETQYF
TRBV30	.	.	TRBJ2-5	TGTGCCTGGAGTGTACTGGAGTTGGCGGAGACCCAGTACTTC	CAWSVLELAETQYF
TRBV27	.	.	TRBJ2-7	TGTGCCAGCAGAGTTTTATTGAGGAGGAACCTCTACGAGCAGTACTTC	CASRVLLRRNLYEQYF
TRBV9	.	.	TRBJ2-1	TGTGCCAGCAGCGTAGCGACCGGAGCATCCTCCTACAATGAGCAGTTCTTC	CASSVATGASSYNEQFF
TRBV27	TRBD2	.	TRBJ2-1	TGTGCCAGCACCGAGATAGCGGGAGTAAACAATGAGCAGTTCTTC	CASTEIAGVNNEQFF
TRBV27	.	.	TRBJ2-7	TGTGCCCGGAGGAGGTCCCAGGAGCAGTACTTC	CARRRSQEQYF
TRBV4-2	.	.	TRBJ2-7	TGTGCCAGCAGCCAAGGGCCCGCCTACGAGCAGTACTTC	CASSQGPAYEQYF
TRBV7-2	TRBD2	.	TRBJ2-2	TGTGCCAGCAGCTTAGGTTTGTGGCTAGCGGAGAACACCGGGGAGCTGTTTTTT	CASSLGLWLAENTGELFF
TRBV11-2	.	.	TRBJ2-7	TGTGCCAGCAGCCAAGGACAGATGAGCTCCTACGAGCAGTACTTC	CASSQGQMSSYEQYF
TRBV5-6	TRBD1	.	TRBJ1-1	TGTGCCAGCAGCCCAGGGACAGGGGGGCGGAACACTGAAGCTTTCTTT	CASSPGTGGRNTEAFF
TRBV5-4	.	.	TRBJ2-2	TGTGCCAGCAGCTTGAAGGCCGGGGAGCTGTTTTTT	CASSLKAGELFF
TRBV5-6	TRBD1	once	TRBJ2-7	TGTGCCAGCAGCAGGATTACAGGGGCCCCCTACGAGCAGTACTTC	CASSRITGAPYEQYF
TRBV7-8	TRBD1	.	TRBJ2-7	TGTGCCAGCAGCTTAGCGCTAATTGGGGCAGGGGGCATCTACGAGCAGTACTTC	CASSLALIGAGGIYEQYF
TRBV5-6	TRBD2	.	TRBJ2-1	TGTGCCAGCTCTCTGGGACTAGCGGTAAATGAGCAGTTCTTC	CASSLGLAVNEQFF
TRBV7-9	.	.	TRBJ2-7	TGTGCCAGCAGCTTAACAGGGATCTACGAGCAGTACTTC	CASSLTGIYEQYF
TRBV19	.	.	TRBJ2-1	TGTGCCAGTAGTCCAATGGGGGTTGTTGATGAGCAGTTCTTC	CASSPMGVVDEQFF
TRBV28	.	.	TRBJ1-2	TGTGCCAGCAGCGTGGGGGCCCTCTATGGCTACACCTTC	CASSVGALYGYTF
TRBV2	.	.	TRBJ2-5	TGTGCCAGCAGAAGACGGGGGGCCGGGGAGACCCAGTACTTC	CASRRRGAGETQYF
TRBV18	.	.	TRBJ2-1	TGTGCCAGCTCACCACCGGAGGCAGGGGACTACAATGAGCAGTTCTTC	CASSPPEAGDYNEQFF
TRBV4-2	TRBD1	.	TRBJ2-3	TGTGCCAGCAGCCAAGATTTAGGGACAGGCACAGATACGCAGTATTTT	CASSQDLGTGTDTQYF
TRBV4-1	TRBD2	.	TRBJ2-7	TGCGCCAGCAGCCAAGGTTATCGGGGGGAGAACTACGAGCAGTACTTC	CASSQGYRGENYEQYF
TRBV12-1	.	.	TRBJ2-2	TGTGCCAGCAGCTTTCTTCGGGGATACACCGGGGAGCTGTTTTTT	CASSFLRGYTGELFF
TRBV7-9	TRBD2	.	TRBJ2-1	TGTGCCAGCAGTTCCGAGCGGGAGCTCAATGAGCAGTTCTTC	CASSSERELNEQFF